The TCR beta chain under discussion was sequenced for a study of shared clonotypes between healthy human individuals. There are 14 residues in the CDR3. Germline lookup yields CDR1 LNHDA and CDR2 SQIVND (reference sequence). Deletions cut 3 bases from V and 4 bases from J, with 13 bases between. At the deep level, the assay was run. Clones were sequenced by immunoSEQ multiplex PCR, and TCRdb holds only the in-frame ones, with some missing. The sample has about 1,800,000 clones; 85% to 95% are singletons. As defined, naive CD8 cells were CD45RO-negative and positively selected for CCR7, with terminally differentiated effector memory CD45RA+ cells excluded.

The chain recombines TRBV19 with TRBJ2-7; no firm D call. The sequenced sample was naive CD8+ T cells sorted from blood. The sequence was collected from a man aged 18-30 years in good health. CDR3 DNA: TGTGCCAGTAGTATGGGTTTAGGAGCTTACGAGCAGTACTTC. Translation gives CASSMGLGAYEQYF.